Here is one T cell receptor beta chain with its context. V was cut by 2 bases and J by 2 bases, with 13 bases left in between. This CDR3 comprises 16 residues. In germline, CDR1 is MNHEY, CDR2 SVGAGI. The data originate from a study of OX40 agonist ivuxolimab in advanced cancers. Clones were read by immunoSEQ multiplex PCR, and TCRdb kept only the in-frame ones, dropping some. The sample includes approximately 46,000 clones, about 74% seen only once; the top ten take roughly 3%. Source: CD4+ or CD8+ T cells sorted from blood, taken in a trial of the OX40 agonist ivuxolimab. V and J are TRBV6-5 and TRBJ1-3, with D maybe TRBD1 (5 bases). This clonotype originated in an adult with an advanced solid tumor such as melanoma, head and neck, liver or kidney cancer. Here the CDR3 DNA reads TGTGCCAGCAGTTACGGGCTAGGGGAGACTGGAAACACCATATATTTT. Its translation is CASSYGLGETGNTIYF.